This TCR beta chain was observed in a study of blood T cell repertoires in COVID-19. In the study overall: The study drew acute and convalescent COVID-19 samples from the United States, Italy and Spain. T cells, B-cell-depleted T cells, or PBMCs supplied cDNA or gDNA.

J gave up 3 bases and V 5 bases, and 6 bases lay outside the gene matches. This CDR3 comprises 15 residues. The V gene's germline CDR1 is LNHNV and CDR2 YYDKDF (reference sequence). Under the authors' procedure: Nucleated cell counts were estimated from reference gene primer amplification. TCRdb's table, derived via immunoSEQ multiplex PCR, lists solely in-frame clones and lacks some. That table gives V, J and clone size, and the DNA gave D and trimming. Altogether some 260,000 clones are present, about four fifths being singletons, with the ten largest covering roughly 9.8%. The sample comprised peripheral blood. The rearrangement uses TRBV15 and TRBJ2-3; TRBD1 aligns across 9 bases. The TCR sequence derives from a man aged 80 or over with acute or convalescent COVID-19. The CDR3 DNA is TGTGCCACCAGCGGAGGGGGACAGGGTACAGATACGCAGTATTTT. As protein: CATSGGGQGTDTQYF. Full variable domain (remainder filled in from reference TRBV15 and TRBJ2-3): DAMVIQNPRYQVTQFGKPVTLSCSQTLNHNVMYWYQQKSSQAPKLLFHYYDKDFNNEADTPDNFQSRRPNTSFCFLDIRSPGLGDTAMYLCATSGGGQGTDTQYFGPGTRLTVL.